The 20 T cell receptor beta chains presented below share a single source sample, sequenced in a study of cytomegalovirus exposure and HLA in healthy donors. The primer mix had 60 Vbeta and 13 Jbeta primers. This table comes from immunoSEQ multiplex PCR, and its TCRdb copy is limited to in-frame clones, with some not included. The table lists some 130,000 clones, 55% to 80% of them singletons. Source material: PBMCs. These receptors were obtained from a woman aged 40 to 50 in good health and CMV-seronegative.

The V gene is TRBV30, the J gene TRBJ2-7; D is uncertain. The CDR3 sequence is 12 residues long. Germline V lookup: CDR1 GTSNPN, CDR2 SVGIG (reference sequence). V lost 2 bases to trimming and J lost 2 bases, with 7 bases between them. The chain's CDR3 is CAWSMATYEQYF. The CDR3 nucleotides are TGTGCCTGGAGTATGGCAACCTACGAGCAGTACTTC.

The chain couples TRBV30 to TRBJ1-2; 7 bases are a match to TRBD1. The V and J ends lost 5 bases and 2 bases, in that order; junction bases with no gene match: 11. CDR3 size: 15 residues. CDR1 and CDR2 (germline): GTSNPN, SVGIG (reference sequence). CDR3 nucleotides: TGTGCCTGGGTAGCCGGGACAGTCAACAACTATGGCTACACCTTC. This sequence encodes CAWVAGTVNNYGYTF.

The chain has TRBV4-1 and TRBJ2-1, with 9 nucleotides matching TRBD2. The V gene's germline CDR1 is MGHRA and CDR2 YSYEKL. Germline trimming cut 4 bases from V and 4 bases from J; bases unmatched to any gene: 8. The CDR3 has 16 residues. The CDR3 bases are TGCGCCAGCAGCCGGGGGCGGGGGGGCAGTTACAATGAGCAGTTCTTC. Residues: CASSRGRGGSYNEQFF.

The DNA of the CDR3 is TGTGCCAGCTCACCACTGACAGATTTCGATGGCTACACCTTC. Protein product: CASSPLTDFDGYTF. The chain has TRBV18 and TRBJ1-2, with D possibly TRBD1 on 5 matching bases. The CDR3 is made up of 14 amino acids. The germline V gene has CDR1 KGHSH and CDR2 LQKENI. Trimming shortened V by 1 base and J by 6 bases, and 12 bases separated the two germline ends.

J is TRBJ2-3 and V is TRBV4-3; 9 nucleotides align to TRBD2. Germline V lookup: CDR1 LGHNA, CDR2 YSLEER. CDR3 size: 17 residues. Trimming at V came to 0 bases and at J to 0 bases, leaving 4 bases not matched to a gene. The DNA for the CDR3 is TGCGCCAGCAGCCAAGACCGAGCGGGGGGTAGCACAGATACGCAGTATTTT. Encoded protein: CASSQDRAGGSTDTQYF.

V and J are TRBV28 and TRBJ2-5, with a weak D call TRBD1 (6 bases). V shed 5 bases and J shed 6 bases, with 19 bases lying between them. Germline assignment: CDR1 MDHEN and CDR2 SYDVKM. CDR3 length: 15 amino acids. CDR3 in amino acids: CASSPGTPGYKTQYF. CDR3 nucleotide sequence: TGTGCCAGCAGTCCAGGGACACCGGGGTATAAGACCCAGTACTTC.

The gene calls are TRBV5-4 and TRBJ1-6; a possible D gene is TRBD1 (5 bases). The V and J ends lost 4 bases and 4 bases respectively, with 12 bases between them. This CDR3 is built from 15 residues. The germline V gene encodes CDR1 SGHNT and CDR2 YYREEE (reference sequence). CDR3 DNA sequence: TGTGCCAGCAGCCGCCCCGACAGTTATAATTCACCCCTCCACTTT. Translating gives CASSRPDSYNSPLHF.

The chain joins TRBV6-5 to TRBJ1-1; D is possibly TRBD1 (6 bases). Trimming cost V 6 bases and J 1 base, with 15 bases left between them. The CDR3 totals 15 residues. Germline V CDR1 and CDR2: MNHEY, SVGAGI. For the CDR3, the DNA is TGTGCCAGCAGCCCTTTGGGGGGGCGGAACACTGAAGCTTTCTTT. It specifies CASSPLGGRNTEAFF.

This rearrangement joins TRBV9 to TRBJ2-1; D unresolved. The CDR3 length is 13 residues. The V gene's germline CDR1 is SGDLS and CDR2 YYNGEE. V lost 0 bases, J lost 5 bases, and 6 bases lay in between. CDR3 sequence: CASSVGADNEQFF. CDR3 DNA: TGTGCCAGCAGCGTAGGGGCAGACAATGAGCAGTTCTTC.

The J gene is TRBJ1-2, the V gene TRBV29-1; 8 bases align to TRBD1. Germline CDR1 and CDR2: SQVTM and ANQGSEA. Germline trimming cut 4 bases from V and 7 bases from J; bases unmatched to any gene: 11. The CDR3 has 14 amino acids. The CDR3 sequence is CSVGGPGGDRGYTF. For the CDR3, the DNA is TGCAGCGTTGGTGGGCCAGGGGGCGATCGTGGCTACACCTTC. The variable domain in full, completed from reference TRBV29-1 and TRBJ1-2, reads SAVISQKPSRDICQRGTSLTIQCQVDSQVTMMFWYRQQPGQSLTLIATANQGSEATYESGFVIDKFPISRPNLTFSTLTVSNMSPEDSSIYLCSVGGPGGDRGYTFGSGTRLTVV.

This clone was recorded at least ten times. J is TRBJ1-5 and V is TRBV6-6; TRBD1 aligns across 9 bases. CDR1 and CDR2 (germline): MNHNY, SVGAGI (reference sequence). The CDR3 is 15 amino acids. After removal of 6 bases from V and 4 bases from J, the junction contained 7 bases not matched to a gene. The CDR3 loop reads CASRSPGQGNQPQHF. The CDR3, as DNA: TGTGCCAGCAGATCTCCGGGACAGGGTAATCAGCCCCAGCATTTT.

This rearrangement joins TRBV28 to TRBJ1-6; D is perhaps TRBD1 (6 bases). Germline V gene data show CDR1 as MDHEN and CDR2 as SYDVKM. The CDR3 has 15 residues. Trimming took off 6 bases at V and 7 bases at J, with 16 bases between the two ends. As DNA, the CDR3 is TGTGCCAGCAGGATACAGAGCCAGGGGAATTCACCCCTCCACTTT. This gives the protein CASRIQSQGNSPLHF.

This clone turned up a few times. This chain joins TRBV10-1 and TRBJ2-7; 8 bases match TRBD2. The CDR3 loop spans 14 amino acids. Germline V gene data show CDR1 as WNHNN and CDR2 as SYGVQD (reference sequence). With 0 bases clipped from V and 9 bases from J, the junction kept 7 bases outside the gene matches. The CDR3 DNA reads TGCGCCAGCAGTGAGTCGGGCGGGGGGCAAGTGCAGTACTTC. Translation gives CASSESGGGQVQYF.

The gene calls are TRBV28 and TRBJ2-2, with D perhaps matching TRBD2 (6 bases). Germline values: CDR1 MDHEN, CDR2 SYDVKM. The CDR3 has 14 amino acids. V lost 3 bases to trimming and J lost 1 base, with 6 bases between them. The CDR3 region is CASSFGGNTGELFF. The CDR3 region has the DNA TGTGCCAGCAGTTTCGGGGGGAACACCGGGGAGCTGTTTTTT.

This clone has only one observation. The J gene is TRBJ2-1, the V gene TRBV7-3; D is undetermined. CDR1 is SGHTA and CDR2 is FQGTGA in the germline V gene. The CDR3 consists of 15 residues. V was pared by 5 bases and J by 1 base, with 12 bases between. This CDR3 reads CASSVNKRSYNEQFF. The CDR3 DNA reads TGTGCCAGCAGCGTCAACAAGCGTTCCTACAATGAGCAGTTCTTC.

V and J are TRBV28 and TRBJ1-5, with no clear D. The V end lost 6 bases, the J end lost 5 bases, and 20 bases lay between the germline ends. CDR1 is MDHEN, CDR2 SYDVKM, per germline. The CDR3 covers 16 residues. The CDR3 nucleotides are TGTGCCAGCAGCTTTGGGCGTTCCCTTATTCATCAGCCCCAGCATTTT. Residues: CASSFGRSLIHQPQHF.

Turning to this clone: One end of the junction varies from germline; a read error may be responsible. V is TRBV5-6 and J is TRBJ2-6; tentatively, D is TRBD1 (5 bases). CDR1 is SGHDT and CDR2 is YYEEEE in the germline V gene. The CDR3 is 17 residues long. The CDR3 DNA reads TGTGCCAGCAGCTTGGTTTTACGGAGCTCTGGGGCCAACGTCCTGATTTTC. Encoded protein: CASSLVLRSSGANVLIF.

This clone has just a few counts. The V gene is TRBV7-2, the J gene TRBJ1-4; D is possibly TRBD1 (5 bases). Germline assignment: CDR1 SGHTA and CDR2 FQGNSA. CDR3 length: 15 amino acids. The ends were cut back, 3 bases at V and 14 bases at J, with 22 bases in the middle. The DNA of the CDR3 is TGTGCCAGCAGCTTTGTCCGGGACTCTCCTCCGGGGCTGTTTTTT. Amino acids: CASSFVRDSPPGLFF. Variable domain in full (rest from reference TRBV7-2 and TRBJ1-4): GAGVSQSPSNKVTEKGKDVELRCDPISGHTALYWYRQSLGQGLEFLIYFQGNSAPDKSGLPSDRFSAERTGGSVSTLTIQRTQQEDSAVYLCASSFVRDSPPGLFFGSGTQLSVL.

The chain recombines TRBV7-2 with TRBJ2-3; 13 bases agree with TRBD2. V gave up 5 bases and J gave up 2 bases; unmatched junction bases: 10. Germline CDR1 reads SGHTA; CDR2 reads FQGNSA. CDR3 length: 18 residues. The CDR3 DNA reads TGTGCCAGCAGCCACCTCGGACTAGCGGGGGCCACCACAGATACGCAGTATTTT. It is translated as CASSHLGLAGATTDTQYF.

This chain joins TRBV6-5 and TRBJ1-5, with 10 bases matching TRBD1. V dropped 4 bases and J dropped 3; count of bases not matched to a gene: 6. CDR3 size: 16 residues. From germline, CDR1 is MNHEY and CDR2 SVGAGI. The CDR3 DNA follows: TGTGCCAGCAGTTCGGACGGGACAGGGGACAATCAGCCCCAGCATTTT. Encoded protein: CASSSDGTGDNQPQHF.